This TCR beta chain appears in the sequencing data of a study of identical twins. Per germline, CDR1 SGHRS and CDR2 YFSETQ. The germline V and J ends were trimmed by 2 bases and 4 bases, with 10 bases remaining between them. This CDR3 contains 14 residues. Findings and caveats of the study: The study drew conclusions from cross-sectional statistical analysis, not from following the same donors. While abundant cord blood beta clonotypes carried fewer insertions, memory repertoires showed no such pattern. Out-of-frame TCR alpha sharing in monozygotic twins exceeded recombination model predictions.

This clonotype was recorded many times. What it binds is unknown. A universal primer site came from template switching; cDNA carried unique molecular identifiers. TCRdb re-derived calls from the 5' RACE reads in MiXCR, one entry per CDR3 protein. Here the sample spans 150,000 or so distinct CDR3 sequences, under 4.5% being singletons. The chain couples TRBV5-1 to TRBJ2-1, with D unclear. The TCR was taken from a man in his late teens or twenties in good health. The sample comprised memory T cells sorted from blood. CDR3 nucleotide sequence: TGCGCCAGCAGCTTAATCGAGAGGTACAATGAGCAGTTCTTC. It is translated as CASSLIERYNEQFF.